Presented here are 18 T cell receptor beta chains from one specimen sequenced in a study of graft-versus-host responses after intestinal transplantation. Profiled with immunoSEQ multiplex PCR; TCRdb holds only in-frame clones, not every one. The sample includes about 10,000 clones, 88% seen only once; the top ten take approximately 9.9%. The sample in question was PBMCs, obtained about 240 days after intestinal transplant. The receptors derive from a human patient who received an intestinal transplant, so some T cells may come from the graft donor.

The chain couples TRBV7-2 to TRBJ2-1; no clear D. This CDR3 comprises 16 residues. The V end was cut by 5 bases, the J end by 7 bases, with 21 bases between. CDR1 and CDR2 (germline): SGHTA, FQGNSA. As DNA, the CDR3 is TGTGCCAGCAGCCCCTACCCTAGTGGATTACGGAATGAGCAGTTCTTC. Its translation is CASSPYPSGLRNEQFF.

V usage is TRBV27 and J usage is TRBJ1-5; D ambiguous. V was shortened by 5 bases and J by 5 bases, with 10 bases between the two germline ends. The CDR3 runs to 13 residues. Germline lookup yields CDR1 MNHEY and CDR2 SMNVEV (reference sequence). The CDR3 nucleotides are TGTGCCAGCAGTCCCAGCCTCTATCAGCCCCAGCATTTT. Protein: CASSPSLYQPQHF.

V is TRBV27 and J is TRBJ2-1; D remains unclear. Germline-derived CDR1 and CDR2 are MNHEY and SMNVEV (reference sequence). This CDR3 has 14 residues. Trimming pared 2 bases from V and 4 bases from J, leaving 9 bases between. The CDR3 reads CASSLTLGYNEQFF. Here the CDR3 DNA reads TGTGCCAGCAGTTTAACTTTGGGGTACAATGAGCAGTTCTTC.

The V and J genes are TRBV7-3 and TRBJ2-7, with 9 bases matching TRBD2. CDR3 length: 15 amino acids. Germline CDR1 is SGHTA and CDR2 is FQGTGA. After removal of 4 bases from V and 3 bases from J, the junction contained 7 bases not matched to a gene. CDR3 sequence reads: CASSSGLAPIYEQYF. CDR3 DNA sequence: TGTGCCAGCAGCTCCGGACTAGCGCCTATCTACGAGCAGTACTTC.

The V gene is TRBV19, the J gene TRBJ2-7; D is possibly TRBD2 (6 bases). CDR1 and CDR2 from the germline V gene are LNHDA and SQIVND (reference sequence). This CDR3 is 13 amino acids long. V was trimmed by 5 bases and J by 4 bases, leaving 12 bases between them. CDR3 in amino acids: CASSSLEGYEQYF. The CDR3 nucleotides are TGTGCCAGTAGTTCTCTGGAGGGATACGAGCAGTACTTC.

The chain carries TRBV4-2 and TRBJ2-1, with D hard to call. Trimming removed 6 bases from V and 4 bases from J, with 16 bases in between. The CDR3 is 15 amino acids. The germline CDR1 and CDR2 sequences are LGHNA and YNFKEQ. CDR3 DNA sequence: TGTGCCAGCAGTGTCCCGCGACTCACTTACAATGAGCAGTTCTTC. It yields the protein CASSVPRLTYNEQFF.

The chain recombines TRBV28 with TRBJ2-5; D may be TRBD1 or TRBD2 (6 bases each). V was shortened by 3 bases and J by 4 bases, with 12 bases between the two germline ends. The CDR3 length is 14 residues. Per the germline V gene, CDR1 is MDHEN and CDR2 is SYDVKM. This chain's CDR3 is CASSFSGAGETQYF. The CDR3 bases are TGTGCCAGCAGTTTTTCGGGGGCAGGAGAGACCCAGTACTTC.

The rearrangement uses TRBV9 and TRBJ1-1; the D is unclear. Trimming took 9 bases from V and 4 from J, leaving 19 bases between them. The germline V gene encodes CDR1 SGDLS and CDR2 YYNGEE. The CDR3 length is 14 residues. The DNA of the CDR3 is TGTGCCACCAAGGGTATTACTGTGGCCACTGAAGCTTTCTTT. This translates into CATKGITVATEAFF. Full variable domain (remainder filled in from reference TRBV9 and TRBJ1-1): DSGVTQTPKHLITATGQRVTLRCSPRSGDLSVYWYQQSLDQGLQFLIQYYNGEERAKGNILERFSAQQFPDLHSELNLSSLELGDSALYFCATKGITVATEAFFGQGTRLTVV.

The chain uses TRBV28 and TRBJ2-5; TRBD1 matches 9 bases. There are 14 residues in the CDR3. Germline lookup yields CDR1 MDHEN and CDR2 SYDVKM. Trimming cost V 9 bases and J 5 bases; bases outside gene matches: 10. Written as DNA, the CDR3 is TGTGCCAGTTTTGGACAGGGGCATGGGGAGACCCAGTACTTC. It codes for CASFGQGHGETQYF. The full variable domain, in which reference TRBV28 and TRBJ2-5 provide the parts outside the CDR3, is DVKVTQSSRYLVKRTGEKVFLECVQDMDHENMFWYRQDPGLGLRLIYFSYDVKMKEKGDIPEGYSVSREKKERFSLILESASTNQTSMYLCASFGQGHGETQYFGPGTRLLVL.

The V and J genes are TRBV18 and TRBJ1-6; 7 positions match TRBD1. The CDR3 runs 13 residues. Germline loops: CDR1 KGHSH, CDR2 LQKENI. The ends lost 4 bases at V and 12 bases at J; junction bases unmatched: 6. CDR3 nucleotide sequence: TGTGCCAGCTCACGCGACAGGGTAAAACCCCTCCACTTT. Amino acids: CASSRDRVKPLHF.

The gene calls are TRBV5-1 and TRBJ1-2, with TRBD1 matching 7 bases. The CDR3 runs 13 residues. The germline V gene has CDR1 SGHRS and CDR2 YFSETQ. With V trimmed by 4 bases and J by 5 bases, 5 bases remained unmatched. In DNA, the CDR3 is TGCGCCAGCAGCGCCGACAGGGTTTATGGCTACACCTTC. Amino acid sequence: CASSADRVYGYTF.

The rearrangement links TRBV6-5 to TRBJ1-5; D call uncertain. This CDR3 contains 15 residues. Between the trimmed V and J ends, which lost 0 bases and 0 bases, there was a span of 6 bases. Germline values: CDR1 MNHEY, CDR2 SVGAGI. The CDR3: CASSYSGRSNQPQHF. CDR3 in DNA: TGTGCCAGCAGTTACTCCGGTCGTAGCAATCAGCCCCAGCATTTT.

V gene TRBV10-3 combines with J gene TRBJ2-5, with 10 positions matching TRBD1. The trim removed 3 bases at V and 5 bases at J, leaving 9 bases unmatched. The CDR3 has 16 residues. CDR1 and CDR2 (germline): ENHRY, SYGVKD. The CDR3 loop is CAISDLDRGQGETQYF. The CDR3 DNA follows: TGTGCCATCAGTGACCTTGACAGGGGGCAGGGGGAGACCCAGTACTTC.

This sequence joins TRBV4-1 and TRBJ2-3; D remains unclear. The CDR3 runs 15 residues. V gave up 1 base and J gave up 1 base, with 9 bases separating them. Looked up from germline, CDR1 is MGHRA and CDR2 is YSYEKL. The DNA for the CDR3 is TGCGCCAGCAGCCAAGGCCTTAGGGGCACAGATACGCAGTATTTT. Translation: CASSQGLRGTDTQYF.

Comments on this clone: Relative to the germline gene, one junction end is altered; a read error may explain this. This chain's CDR3 is CVSSYRAANEQYF. The CDR3 region has the DNA TGTGTCAGCAGTTACCGAGCCGCCAACGAGCAGTACTTC. The chain combines TRBV6-6 with TRBJ2-7; no definite D call. Germline V lookup: CDR1 MNHNY, CDR2 SVGAGI (reference sequence). The CDR3 spans 13 residues.

The J gene is TRBJ1-4, the V gene TRBV14; D is uncertain. The CDR3 consists of 14 residues. With 2 bases removed from V and 7 bases from J, the gap between germline ends came to 11 bases. Per the germline V gene, CDR1 is SGHDN and CDR2 is FVKESK. The CDR3 loop reads CASSQKPNSEKLFF. The CDR3 region has the DNA TGTGCCAGCAGCCAAAAACCTAACAGTGAAAAACTGTTTTTT. The variable domain in full, with the rest retrieved from reference TRBV14 and TRBJ1-4, is EAGVTQFPSHSVIEKGQTVTLRCDPISGHDNLYWYRRVMGKEIKFLLHFVKESKQDESGMPNNRFLAERTGGTYSTLKVQPAELEDSGVYFCASSQKPNSEKLFFGSGTQLSVL.

V usage is TRBV5-1 and J usage is TRBJ1-3; D is unclear. CDR3 length: 18 amino acids. Germline CDR1 is SGHRS and CDR2 is YFSETQ. Deletions cut 4 bases from V and 0 bases from J, with 20 bases between. DNA of the CDR3: TGCGCCAGCAGCCCTTTAGCCGGGCGACTGAGCTCTGGAAACACCATATATTTT. Translation: CASSPLAGRLSSGNTIYF.

This sequence joins TRBV6-1 and TRBJ1-2; D ambiguous. The CDR3 extends over 13 amino acids. Germline CDR1 and CDR2: MNHNS and SASEGT. V was trimmed by 3 bases and J by 3 bases, leaving 8 bases between them. CDR3 loop: CASSDDGYYGYTF. Written as DNA, the CDR3 is TGTGCCAGCAGTGATGACGGGTACTATGGCTACACCTTC.